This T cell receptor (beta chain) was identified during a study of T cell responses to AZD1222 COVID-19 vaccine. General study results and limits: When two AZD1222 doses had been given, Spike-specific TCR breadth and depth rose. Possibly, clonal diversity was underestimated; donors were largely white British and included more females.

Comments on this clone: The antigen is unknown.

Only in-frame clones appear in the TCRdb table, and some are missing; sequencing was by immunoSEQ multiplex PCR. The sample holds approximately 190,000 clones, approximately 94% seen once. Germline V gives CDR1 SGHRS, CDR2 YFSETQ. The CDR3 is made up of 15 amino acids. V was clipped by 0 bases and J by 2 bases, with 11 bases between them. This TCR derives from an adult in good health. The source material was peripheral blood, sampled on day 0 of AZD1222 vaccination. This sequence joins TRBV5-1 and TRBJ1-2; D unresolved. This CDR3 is CASSLELGRNYGYTF. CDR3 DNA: TGCGCCAGCAGCTTGGAGCTGGGAAGGAACTATGGCTACACCTTC.